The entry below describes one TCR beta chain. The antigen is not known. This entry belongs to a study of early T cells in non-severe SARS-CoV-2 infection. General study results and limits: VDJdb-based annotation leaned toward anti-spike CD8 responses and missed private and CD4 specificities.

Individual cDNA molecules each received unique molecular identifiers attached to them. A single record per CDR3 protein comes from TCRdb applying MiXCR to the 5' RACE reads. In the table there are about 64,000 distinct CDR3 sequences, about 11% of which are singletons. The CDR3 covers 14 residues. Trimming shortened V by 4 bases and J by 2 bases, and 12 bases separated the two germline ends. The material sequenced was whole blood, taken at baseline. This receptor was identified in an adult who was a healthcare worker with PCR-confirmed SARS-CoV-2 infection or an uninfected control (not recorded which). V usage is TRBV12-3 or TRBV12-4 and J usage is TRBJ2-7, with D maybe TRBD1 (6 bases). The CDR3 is CASSSRTEPYEQYF. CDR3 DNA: TGTGCCAGCAGTTCCCGGACAGAGCCCTACGAGCAGTACTTC.